These 19 T cell receptor beta chains share one sample of origin, sequenced in a study of blood T cell repertoires in COVID-19. Method: immunoSEQ multiplex PCR; TCRdb's copy keeps in-frame clones and lacks some. The sample contains about 210,000 clones, around 82% of which appear only once. The sequenced material came from peripheral blood. These receptors were obtained from a man in his fifties or sixties with active or convalescent COVID-19.

The CDR3 DNA follows: TGCAGCGCCGGACAGGCCCCCCACGAGCAGTACTTC. Translation: CSAGQAPHEQYF. The rearrangement joins TRBV29-1 to TRBJ2-7; 7 bases are a match to TRBD1. Germline V gives CDR1 SQVTM, CDR2 ANQGSEA. This CDR3 has 12 residues. V lost 7 bases to trimming and J lost 5 bases; unmatched junction nucleotides: 8.

The chain is built from TRBV18 and TRBJ2-1; D is unclear. CDR1 is KGHSH and CDR2 is LQKENI in the germline V gene. The CDR3 is 14 amino acids. V was shortened by 5 bases and J by 0 bases, with 8 bases between the two germline ends. The CDR3 sequence is CASSGVSSYNEQFF. The CDR3 DNA reads TGTGCCAGCTCAGGTGTTAGCTCCTACAATGAGCAGTTCTTC.

V and J are TRBV18 and TRBJ2-5; 12 bases agree with TRBD2. The ends lost 2 bases at V and 5 bases at J; junction bases unmatched: 9. CDR1 and CDR2 (germline): KGHSH, LQKENI. CDR3 length equals 17 residues. The CDR3 region is CASSPGTSGPGGETQYF. CDR3 in DNA: TGTGCCAGCTCACCAGGGACTAGCGGGCCTGGAGGTGAGACCCAGTACTTC.

CDR3 amino acids: CASSSYRVPTNEKLFF. CDR3 DNA: TGTGCCAGCAGCTCATACAGGGTCCCAACTAATGAAAAACTGTTTTTT. The rearrangement uses TRBV7-9 and TRBJ1-4, with D possibly TRBD1 on 6 matching bases. CDR1 SEHNR and CDR2 FQNEAQ come from the germline V gene (reference sequence). The CDR3 extends over 16 amino acids. V gave up 4 bases and J gave up 0 bases, with 12 bases separating them.

The chain joins TRBV3-1 (or the pseudogene TRBV3-2) to TRBJ1-5; the D gene is possibly TRBD1 (6 bases). The CDR3 contains 14 residues. Germline V gene lookup returns CDR1 LGHDT and CDR2 YNNKEL (reference sequence). V was clipped by 10 bases and J by 7 bases, with 20 bases between them. This CDR3 is CATLRQAQGQPQHF. CDR3 DNA: TGTGCCACCCTTCGACAGGCTCAGGGGCAGCCCCAGCATTTT.

This clone was seen a single time. The rearrangement uses TRBV6-2 or TRBV6-3 and TRBJ1-1; D is possibly TRBD1 (6 bases). The CDR3 runs 17 residues. Looked up from germline, CDR1 is MNHEY and CDR2 is SVGEGT. Trimming shortened V by 0 bases and J by 1 base, and 15 bases separated the two germline ends. The CDR3 sequence: CASSYSRPDSQNTEAFF. DNA of the CDR3: TGTGCCAGCAGTTACTCCCGACCGGACAGCCAGAACACTGAAGCTTTCTTT.

J is TRBJ2-1 and V is TRBV7-9; perhaps TRBD2 as D (6 bases). Trimming cost V 1 base and J 8 bases, with 15 bases left between them. CDR1 and CDR2 (germline): SEHNR, FQNEAQ (reference sequence). This CDR3 is built from 15 residues. The CDR3 here is CASSLDRERFHEQFF. CDR3 nucleotide sequence: TGTGCCAGCAGCTTAGATCGGGAGAGGTTTCATGAGCAGTTCTTC.

The chain carries TRBV5-1 and TRBJ1-5; TRBD1 matches at 8 bases. Germline values: CDR1 SGHRS, CDR2 YFSETQ. This CDR3 has 16 amino acids. J gave up 5 bases and V 2 bases, and 9 bases lay outside the gene matches. The CDR3 here is CASSLTGQGQDQPQHF. In DNA, the CDR3 is TGCGCCAGCAGCTTAACCGGACAGGGACAAGATCAGCCCCAGCATTTT.

This clone was counted ten times or more. This chain links TRBV6-6 with TRBJ1-3; tentative D call: TRBD1 (5 bases). The CDR3 extends over 13 amino acids. Germline CDR1 and CDR2: MNHNY and SVGAGI (reference sequence). Trimming stripped 6 bases from V and 4 bases from J, with 10 bases between. The CDR3: CASSSGPGNTIYF. For the CDR3, the DNA is TGTGCCAGCAGCTCAGGGCCCGGAAACACCATATATTTT.

V is TRBV13 and J is TRBJ2-3, with TRBD1 matching over 10 bases. CDR1 and CDR2 from the germline V gene are PRHDT and FYEKMQ (reference sequence). V was pared by 3 bases and J by 4 bases, with 4 bases of the junction left unmatched. This CDR3 contains 15 residues. This CDR3 is CASSLGDRGPDTQYF. The CDR3 coding sequence is TGTGCCAGCAGCTTGGGGGACAGGGGTCCAGATACGCAGTATTTT.

This clone has only a few counts. The chain joins TRBV5-1 to TRBJ1-1; 7 bases fit TRBD1. After removal of 3 bases from V and 1 base from J, the junction contained 3 bases not matched to a gene. CDR1 and CDR2 from the germline V gene are SGHRS and YFSETQ. The CDR3 loop spans 14 amino acids. The CDR3 DNA reads TGCGCCAGCAGCTCGGGACAGAGGAACACTGAAGCTTTCTTT. Its protein is CASSSGQRNTEAFF.

The gene calls are TRBV11-2 and TRBJ2-7; 9 bases align to TRBD1. CDR1 is SGHAT, CDR2 FQNNGV, per germline. The length of the CDR3 is 15 residues. V trimming: 5 bases; J trimming: 2 bases; junction bases outside the gene matches: 7. CDR3 nucleotides: TGTGCCAGCAGCCCCTCGGGACAGGGTACCTACGAGCAGTACTTC. Protein product: CASSPSGQGTYEQYF.

This CDR3 is CASSPAGIPNQPQHF. The CDR3, as DNA: TGTGCCAGCAGTCCCGCCGGGATCCCTAATCAGCCCCAGCATTTT. The rearrangement links TRBV27 to TRBJ1-5; no definite D call. Germline CDR1 MNHEY, CDR2 SMNVEV (reference sequence). V lost 5 bases, J lost 4 bases, and 15 bases lay in between. This CDR3 has 15 residues.

This clone was detected once. The CDR3 region is CASSFRVQGLNTEAFF. The CDR3 DNA is TGTGCCAGCAGTTTCCGCGTACAGGGGTTGAACACTGAAGCTTTCTTT. The V and J genes are TRBV28 and TRBJ1-1, with 7 bases aligning to TRBD1. The CDR3 length is 16 residues. V shed 3 bases and J 0 bases; nucleotides not matched to a gene: 7. CDR1 MDHEN and CDR2 SYDVKM come from the germline V gene. Full variable domain (remainder filled in from reference TRBV28 and TRBJ1-1): DVKVTQSSRYLVKRTGEKVFLECVQDMDHENMFWYRQDPGLGLRLIYFSYDVKMKEKGDIPEGYSVSREKKERFSLILESASTNQTSMYLCASSFRVQGLNTEAFFGQGTRLTVV.

The V gene is TRBV9, the J gene TRBJ2-7, with 7 bases matching TRBD2. V was pared by 4 bases and J by 5 bases, with 6 bases of the junction left unmatched. CDR1 is SGDLS, CDR2 YYNGEE, per germline. The CDR3 is 13 amino acids. The CDR3, as DNA: TGTGCCAGCAGCCCCAGCGGGACGAACGAGCAGTACTTC. This gives the protein CASSPSGTNEQYF.

The rearrangement uses TRBV4-1 and TRBJ2-7; D is undetermined. V dropped 4 bases and J dropped 6 bases, with 16 bases sitting between them. There are 14 residues in the CDR3. The V gene's germline CDR1 is MGHRA and CDR2 YSYEKL. This CDR3 is CASSRTVGFREQYF. The CDR3 bases are TGCGCCAGCAGCCGCACAGTGGGTTTCCGCGAGCAGTACTTC.

This chain links TRBV10-3 with TRBJ2-1, with TRBD2 matching 11 bases. The junction had 6 bases not matched to a gene; V was cut back by 8 bases and J by 3 bases. CDR1 is ENHRY, CDR2 SYGVKD, per germline. This CDR3 is built from 15 residues. This chain's CDR3 is CAISLAGGGYNEQFF. CDR3 DNA: TGTGCCATCTCCCTAGCGGGAGGAGGCTACAATGAGCAGTTCTTC.

The V call is TRBV15, the J call TRBJ2-3, with a tentative D call TRBD2 (5 bases). This CDR3 is 12 amino acids long. Germline assignment: CDR1 LNHNV and CDR2 YYDKDF (reference sequence). V was shortened by 10 bases and J by 3 bases, with 11 bases between the two germline ends. The CDR3 spells CASGLSTDTQYF. The CDR3 DNA reads TGTGCCAGCGGACTTTCAACAGATACGCAGTATTTT.

This clone was seen once. This chain links TRBV9 with TRBJ1-3; D is unresolved. The V and J ends lost 4 bases and 0 bases respectively, with 11 bases between them. Germline lookup yields CDR1 SGDLS and CDR2 YYNGEE. The length of the CDR3 is 15 residues. CDR3 sequence reads: CASSPYANSGNTIYF. For the CDR3, the DNA is TGTGCCAGCAGCCCGTATGCTAACTCTGGAAACACCATATATTTT.